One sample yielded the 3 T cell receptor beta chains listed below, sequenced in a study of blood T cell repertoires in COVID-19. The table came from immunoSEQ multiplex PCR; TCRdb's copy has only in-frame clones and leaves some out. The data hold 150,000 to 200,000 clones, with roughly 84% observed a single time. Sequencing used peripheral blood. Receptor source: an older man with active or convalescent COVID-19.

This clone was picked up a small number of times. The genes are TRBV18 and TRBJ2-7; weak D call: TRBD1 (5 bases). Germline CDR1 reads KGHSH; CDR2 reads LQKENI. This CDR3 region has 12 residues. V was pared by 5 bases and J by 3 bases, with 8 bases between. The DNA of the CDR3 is TGTGCCAGCTCAGTGACAGTCTACGAGCAGTACTTC. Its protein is CASSVTVYEQYF.

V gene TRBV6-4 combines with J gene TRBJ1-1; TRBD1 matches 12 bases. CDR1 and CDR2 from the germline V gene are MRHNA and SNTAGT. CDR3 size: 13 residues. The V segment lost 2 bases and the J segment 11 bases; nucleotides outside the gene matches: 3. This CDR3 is CASSDRGQGAAFF. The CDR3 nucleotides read TGTGCCAGCAGTGACCGGGGACAGGGGGCGGCTTTCTTT.

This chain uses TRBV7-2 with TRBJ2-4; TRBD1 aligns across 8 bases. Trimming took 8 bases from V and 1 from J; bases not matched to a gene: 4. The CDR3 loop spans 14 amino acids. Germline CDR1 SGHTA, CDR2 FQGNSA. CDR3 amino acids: CASGRGPAKNIQYF. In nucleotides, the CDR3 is TGTGCCAGCGGCAGGGGGCCTGCCAAAAACATTCAGTACTTC.